This T cell receptor beta chain was identified in a study of cytomegalovirus exposure and HLA in healthy donors. Points from the study as a whole: In a later analysis, TCR beta V- and J-gene trimming was associated with a missense DCLRE1C variant.

In germline, CDR1 is MDHEN, CDR2 SYDVKM. Trimming stripped 2 bases from V and 6 bases from J, with 19 bases between. CDR3 length equals 16 residues. In the case of this clone: Its cognate antigen is unknown.

The study ran its PCR with 60 Vbeta and 13 Jbeta primers. Assay used: immunoSEQ multiplex PCR; TCRdb lists only in-frame clones, some missing. The table lists approximately 110,000 clones, 74% of them singletons. This TCR came from a man aged 50-59 years in good health and CMV-seropositive. Input material: PBMCs. V is TRBV28 and J is TRBJ1-1; TRBD1 is a possible D gene (5 bases). The CDR3 DNA reads TGTGCCAGCAGTTTAGTTGCTTTTACGGGGGTGTCTGAAGCTTTCTTT. It encodes CASSLVAFTGVSEAFF. The full variable domain, completed using reference TRBV28 and TRBJ1-1, is DVKVTQSSRYLVKRTGEKVFLECVQDMDHENMFWYRQDPGLGLRLIYFSYDVKMKEKGDIPEGYSVSREKKERFSLILESASTNQTSMYLCASSLVAFTGVSEAFFGQGTRLTVV.